This TCR beta chain was documented in a study of blood T cell repertoires in COVID-19. Study context: Samples taken during acute and convalescent COVID-19 were collected in the United States, Italy and Spain.

Sequencing was performed with immunoSEQ multiplex PCR; in TCRdb, only in-frame clones are kept and a portion is missing. This repertoire shows just under 85,000 clones, more than 70% found once; its top ten account for over 15%. CDR3 length: 14 residues. The V segment lost 4 bases and the J segment 3 bases; nucleotides outside the gene matches: 6. Germline CDR1 is SGHRS and CDR2 is YFSETQ. This chain joins TRBV5-1 and TRBJ1-1; 7 bases align to TRBD1. The origin of this receptor is a woman aged 55-69 years with acute or convalescent COVID-19. The sequencing sample was made of peripheral blood. The CDR3 reads CASSARDSYTEAFF. Written as DNA, the CDR3 is TGCGCCAGCAGCGCCAGGGACAGCTACACTGAAGCTTTCTTT. Looking up the rest from reference TRBV5-1 and TRBJ1-1 gives the full variable domain: KAGVTQTPRYLIKTRGQQVTLSCSPISGHRSVSWYQQTPGQGLQFLFEYFSETQRNKGNFPGRFSGRQFSNSRSEMNVSTLELGDSALYLCASSARDSYTEAFFGQGTRLTVV.